The entry that follows covers one T cell receptor beta chain sequence. Its antigen remains unknown. These data originate in a study of cytomegalovirus exposure and HLA in healthy donors. Primers: 60 Vbeta forward and 13 Jbeta reverse. The table came from immunoSEQ multiplex PCR; TCRdb's copy has only in-frame clones and leaves some out. The sample yields some 170,000 clones, approximately 80% seen once. The study, taken as a whole, reports: Donors were assumed by presence/absence analyses to have roughly uniform sequencing depth. Later analysis associated a missense DCLRE1C variant with TCR beta V- and J-gene trimming. Most TCR beta V segments were productive about 87% or about 30% of the time in an earlier analysis.

Donors counted as nominally healthy when sampled, yet unrecorded immune exposures were likely. Trimming removed 3 bases from V and 9 bases from J, with 9 bases in between. CDR3 length equals 12 residues. The germline CDR1 and CDR2 sequences are LGHNT and FRNRAP. The chain uses TRBV12-5 and TRBJ2-1; D unclear. This TCR was sampled from a man aged 50 to 60 in good health and CMV-seropositive. The sequenced sample was PBMCs. CDR3 DNA: TGTGCTAGTGGTTTTGTTCACAGTGAGCAGTTCTTC. This gives the protein CASGFVHSEQFF.